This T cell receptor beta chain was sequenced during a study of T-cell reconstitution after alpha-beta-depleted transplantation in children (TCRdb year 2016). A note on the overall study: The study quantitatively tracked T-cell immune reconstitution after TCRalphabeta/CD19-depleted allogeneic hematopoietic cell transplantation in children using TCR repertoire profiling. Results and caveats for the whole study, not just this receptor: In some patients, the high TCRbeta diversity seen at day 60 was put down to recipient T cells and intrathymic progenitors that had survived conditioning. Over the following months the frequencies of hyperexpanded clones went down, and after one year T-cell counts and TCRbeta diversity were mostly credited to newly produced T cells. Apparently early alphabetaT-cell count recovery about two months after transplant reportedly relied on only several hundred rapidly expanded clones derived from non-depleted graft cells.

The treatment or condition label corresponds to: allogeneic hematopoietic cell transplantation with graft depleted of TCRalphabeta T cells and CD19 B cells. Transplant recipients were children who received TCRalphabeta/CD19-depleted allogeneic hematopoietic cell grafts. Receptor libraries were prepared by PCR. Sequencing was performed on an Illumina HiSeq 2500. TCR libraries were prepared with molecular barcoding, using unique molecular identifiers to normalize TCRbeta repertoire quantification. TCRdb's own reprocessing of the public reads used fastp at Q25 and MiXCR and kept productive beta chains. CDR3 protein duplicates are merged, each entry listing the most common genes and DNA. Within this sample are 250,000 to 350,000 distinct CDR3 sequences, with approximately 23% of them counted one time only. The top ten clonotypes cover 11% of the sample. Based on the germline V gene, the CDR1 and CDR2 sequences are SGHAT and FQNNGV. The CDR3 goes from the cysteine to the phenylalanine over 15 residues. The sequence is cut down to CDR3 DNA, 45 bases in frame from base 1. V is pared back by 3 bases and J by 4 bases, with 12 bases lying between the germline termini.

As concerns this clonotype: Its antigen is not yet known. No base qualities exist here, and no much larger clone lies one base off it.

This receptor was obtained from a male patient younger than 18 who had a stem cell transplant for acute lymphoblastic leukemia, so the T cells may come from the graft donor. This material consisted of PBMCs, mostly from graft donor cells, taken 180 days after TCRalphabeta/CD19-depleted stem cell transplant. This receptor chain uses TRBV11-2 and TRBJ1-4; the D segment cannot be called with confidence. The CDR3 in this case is CASSFPPAINEKLFF. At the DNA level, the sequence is TGTGCCAGCAGCTTCCCCCCAGCGATTAATGAAAAACTGTTTTTT.